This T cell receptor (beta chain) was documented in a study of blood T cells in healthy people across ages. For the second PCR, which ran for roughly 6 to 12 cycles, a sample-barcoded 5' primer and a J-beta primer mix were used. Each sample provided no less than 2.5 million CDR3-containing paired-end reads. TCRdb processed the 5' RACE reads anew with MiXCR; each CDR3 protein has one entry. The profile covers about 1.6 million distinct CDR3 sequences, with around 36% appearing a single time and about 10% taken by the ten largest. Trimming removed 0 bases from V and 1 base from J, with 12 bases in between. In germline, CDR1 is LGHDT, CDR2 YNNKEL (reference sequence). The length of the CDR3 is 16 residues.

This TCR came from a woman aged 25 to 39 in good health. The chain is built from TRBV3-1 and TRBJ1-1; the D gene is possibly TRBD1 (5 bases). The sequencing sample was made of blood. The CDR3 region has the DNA TGTGCCAGCAGCCAAGAGGGGCAGGTTCCGAACACTGAAGCTTTCTTT. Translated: CASSQEGQVPNTEAFF. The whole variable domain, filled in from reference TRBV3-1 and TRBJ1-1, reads DTAVSQTPKYLVTQMGNDKSIKCEQNLGHDTMYWYKQDSKKFLKIMFSYNNKELIINETVPNRFSPKSPDKAHLNLHINSLELGDSAVYFCASSQEGQVPNTEAFFGQGTRLTVV.